The clone carrying this TCR beta chain was seen only a few times. Germline CDR1 SEHNR, CDR2 FQNEAQ (reference sequence). V was cut by 2 bases and J by 4 bases, with 20 bases left in between. The CDR3 consists of 17 residues. These data come from a study of identical twins. MiXCR, run by TCRdb on the 5' RACE reads, gives a single entry per CDR3 protein. Of roughly 720,000 distinct CDR3 sequences detected, around a sixth appear once; the ten largest clones hold 13%. Another study also made use of these data, one on T cells expressing NK-cell markers.

The chain links TRBV7-9 to TRBJ1-1, with D possibly matching TRBD1 (5 bases). The sequence came from a woman under 30 in good health. Sequenced input: PBMCs. The CDR3 is CASSLPPLGVGTTEAFF. CDR3 coding DNA: TGTGCCAGCAGCTTACCTCCTCTCGGGGTGGGGACCACTGAAGCTTTCTTT.